In this sample, the clone carrying this T cell receptor (beta chain) turned up many times. Its cognate antigen is unknown. Using its own MiXCR run on the 5' RACE reads, TCRdb lists one record per CDR3 protein. The data show roughly 250,000 distinct CDR3 sequences, with about 10% seen just once and about 3% held by the top ten. The entry originates in a study of CD8 T cells in ankylosing spondylitis. General study points: Clones linked to disease were reported to show significant enrichment in matched ankylosing spondylitis synovial fluid.

In germline, CDR1 is MGHRA, CDR2 YSYEKL. V lost 6 bases and J lost 7, with 18 bases in between. The length of the CDR3 is 15 residues. The V call is TRBV4-1, the J call TRBJ2-2; D gene uncertain. The clonotype was recovered from a male donor with ankylosing spondylitis or in good health (not recorded which). Material for sequencing was blood, either unsorted or a sorted T cell fraction (not recorded which). This chain's CDR3 is CASSQRVLPDGELFF. The CDR3 DNA is TGCGCCAGCAGTCAAAGAGTCTTACCGGACGGGGAGCTGTTTTTT.